The TCR beta chain under discussion was sequenced for a study of T cells in Graves' hyperthyroidism and ophthalmopathy. This clonotype was counted only a few times. The investigators amplified TCR beta CDR3 regions from RNA transcripts. The TCR CDR3 first-round RT-PCR relied on the HTBI primer set. TCRdb redid the calling of the multiplex PCR reads with MiXCR, one entry per CDR3 protein. The data contain hundreds of thousands of distinct CDR3 sequences, roughly a third of them seen just once; the ten biggest clones take up around 30%. Clinical symptoms, serum thyroxine, TRAb, thyroid ultrasound and orbital computed tomography established diagnosis. The ends were cut back, 0 bases at V and 4 bases at J, with 16 bases in the middle. The CDR3 runs to 16 residues. Germline lookup yields CDR1 MGHRA and CDR2 YSYEKL.

The rearrangement links TRBV4-1 to TRBJ2-7, with D tentatively TRBD2 (6 bases). The sequence came from a woman between 35 and 50 years old with Graves' hyperthyroidism. The sample was blood. The CDR3: CASSQDYRGIAYEQYF. The CDR3 nucleotides read TGCGCCAGCAGCCAAGATTACCGGGGGATTGCGTACGAGCAGTACTTC.